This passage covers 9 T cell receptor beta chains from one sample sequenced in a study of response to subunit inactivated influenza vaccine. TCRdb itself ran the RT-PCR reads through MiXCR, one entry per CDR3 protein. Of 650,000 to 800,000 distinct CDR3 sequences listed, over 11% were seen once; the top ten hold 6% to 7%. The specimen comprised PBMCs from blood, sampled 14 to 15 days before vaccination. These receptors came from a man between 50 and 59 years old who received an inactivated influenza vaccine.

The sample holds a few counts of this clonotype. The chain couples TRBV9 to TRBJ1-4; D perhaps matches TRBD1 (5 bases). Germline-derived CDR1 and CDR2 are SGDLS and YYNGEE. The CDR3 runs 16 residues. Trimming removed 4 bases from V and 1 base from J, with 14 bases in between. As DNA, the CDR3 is TGTGCCAGCAGCCCGGGACGCTCCGGAACTAATGAAAAACTGTTTTTT. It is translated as CASSPGRSGTNEKLFF.

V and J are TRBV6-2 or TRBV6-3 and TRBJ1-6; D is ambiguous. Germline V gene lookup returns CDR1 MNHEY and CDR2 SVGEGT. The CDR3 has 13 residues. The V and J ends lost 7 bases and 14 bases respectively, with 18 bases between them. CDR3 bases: TGTGCCAGCAAGCCAGCCGCCCTTGGCACCCTCCACTTT. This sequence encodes CASKPAALGTLHF.

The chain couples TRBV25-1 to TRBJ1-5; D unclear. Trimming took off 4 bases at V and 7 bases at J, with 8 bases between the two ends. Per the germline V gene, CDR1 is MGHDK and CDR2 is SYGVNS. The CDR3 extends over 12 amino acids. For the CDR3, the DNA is TGTGCCAGCAGTGTACGTGGCCAGCCCCAGCATTTT. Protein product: CASSVRGQPQHF.

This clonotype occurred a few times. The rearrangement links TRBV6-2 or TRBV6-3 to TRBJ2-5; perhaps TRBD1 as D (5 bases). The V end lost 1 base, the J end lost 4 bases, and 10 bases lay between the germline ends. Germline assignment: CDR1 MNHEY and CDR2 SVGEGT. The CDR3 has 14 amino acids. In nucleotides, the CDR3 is TGTGCCAGCAGTTACTACCAGGGCGGAGAGACCCAGTACTTC. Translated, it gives CASSYYQGGETQYF.

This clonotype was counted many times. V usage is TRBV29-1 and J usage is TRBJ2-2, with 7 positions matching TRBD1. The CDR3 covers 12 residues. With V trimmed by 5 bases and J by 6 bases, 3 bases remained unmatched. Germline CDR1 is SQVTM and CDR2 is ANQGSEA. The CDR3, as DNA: TGCAGCGTTAGGACAGGCCCCGGGGAGCTGTTTTTT. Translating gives CSVRTGPGELFF.

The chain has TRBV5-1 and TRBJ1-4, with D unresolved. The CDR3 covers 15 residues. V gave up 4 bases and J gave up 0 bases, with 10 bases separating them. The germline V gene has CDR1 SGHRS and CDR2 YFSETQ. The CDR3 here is CASSKTIATNEKLFF. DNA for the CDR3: TGCGCCAGCAGCAAAACAATTGCAACTAATGAAAAACTGTTTTTT.

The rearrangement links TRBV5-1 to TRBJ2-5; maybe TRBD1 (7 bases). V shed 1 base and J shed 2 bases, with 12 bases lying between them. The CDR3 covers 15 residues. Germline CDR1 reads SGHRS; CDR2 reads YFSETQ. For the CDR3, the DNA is TGCGCCAGCAGCTTGCCGCCAGGGGGGCAAGAGACCCAGTACTTC. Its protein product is CASSLPPGGQETQYF.

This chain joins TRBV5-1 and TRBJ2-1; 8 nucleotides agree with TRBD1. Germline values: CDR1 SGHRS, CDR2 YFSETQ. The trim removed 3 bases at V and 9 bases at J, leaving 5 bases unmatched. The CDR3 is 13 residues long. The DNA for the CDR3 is TGCGCCAGCAGCTCCGGGACAGGAGGTGAGCAGTTCTTC. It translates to CASSSGTGGEQFF.

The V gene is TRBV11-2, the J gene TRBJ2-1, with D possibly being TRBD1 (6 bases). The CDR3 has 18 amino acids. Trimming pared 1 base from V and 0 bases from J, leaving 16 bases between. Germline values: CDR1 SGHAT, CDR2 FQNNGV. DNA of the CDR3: TGTGCCAGCAGCTTAGGGGGGCCGAATTCTGTCTCCTACAATGAGCAGTTCTTC. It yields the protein CASSLGGPNSVSYNEQFF.